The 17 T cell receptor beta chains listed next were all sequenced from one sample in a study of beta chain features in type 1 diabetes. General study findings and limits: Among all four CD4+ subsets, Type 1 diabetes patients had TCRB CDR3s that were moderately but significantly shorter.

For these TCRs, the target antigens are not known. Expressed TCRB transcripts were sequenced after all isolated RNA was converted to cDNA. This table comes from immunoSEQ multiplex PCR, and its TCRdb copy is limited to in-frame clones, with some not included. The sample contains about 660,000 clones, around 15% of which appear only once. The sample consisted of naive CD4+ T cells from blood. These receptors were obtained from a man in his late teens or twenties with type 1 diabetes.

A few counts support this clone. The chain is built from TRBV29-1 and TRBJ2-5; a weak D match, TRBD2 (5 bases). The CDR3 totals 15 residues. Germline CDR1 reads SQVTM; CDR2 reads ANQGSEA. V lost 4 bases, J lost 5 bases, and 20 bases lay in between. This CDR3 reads CSVGPAGWSGETQYF. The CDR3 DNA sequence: TGCAGCGTTGGCCCCGCGGGTTGGTCGGGGGAGACCCAGTACTTC.

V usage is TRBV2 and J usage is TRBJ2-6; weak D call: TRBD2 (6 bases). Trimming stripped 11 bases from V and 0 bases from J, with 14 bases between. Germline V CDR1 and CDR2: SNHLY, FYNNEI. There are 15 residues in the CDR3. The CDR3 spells CAAHRRGSGANVLTF. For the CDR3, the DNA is TGTGCCGCACACCGGAGGGGCTCTGGGGCCAACGTCCTGACTTTC.

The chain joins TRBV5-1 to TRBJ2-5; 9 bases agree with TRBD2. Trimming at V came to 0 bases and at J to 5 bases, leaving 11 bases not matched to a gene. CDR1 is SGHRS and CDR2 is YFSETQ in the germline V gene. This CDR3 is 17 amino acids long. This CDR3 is CASSLAQTSGAGETQYF. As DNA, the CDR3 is TGCGCCAGCAGCTTGGCACAGACTAGCGGAGCTGGGGAGACCCAGTACTTC.

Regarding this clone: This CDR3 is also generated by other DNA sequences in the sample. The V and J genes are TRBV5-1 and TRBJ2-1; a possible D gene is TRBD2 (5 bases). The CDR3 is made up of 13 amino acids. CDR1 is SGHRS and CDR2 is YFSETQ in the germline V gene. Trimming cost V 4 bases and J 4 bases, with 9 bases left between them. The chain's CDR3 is CASSPGLYNEQFF. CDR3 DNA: TGCGCCAGCAGCCCAGGACTTTACAATGAGCAGTTCTTC.

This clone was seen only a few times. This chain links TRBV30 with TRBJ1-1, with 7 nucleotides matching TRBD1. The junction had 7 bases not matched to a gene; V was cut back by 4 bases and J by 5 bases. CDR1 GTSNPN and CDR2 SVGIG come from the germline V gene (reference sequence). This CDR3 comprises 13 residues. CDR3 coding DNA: TGTGCCTGGACCACAGGGGTAGGTACTGAAGCTTTCTTT. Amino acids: CAWTTGVGTEAFF.

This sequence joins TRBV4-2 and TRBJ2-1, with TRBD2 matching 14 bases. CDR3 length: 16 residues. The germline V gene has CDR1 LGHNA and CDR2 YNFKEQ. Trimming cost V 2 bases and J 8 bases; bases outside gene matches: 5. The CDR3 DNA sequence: TGTGCCAGCAGCCAATCCGGGACTAGCGGGAGTTATGAGCAGTTCTTC. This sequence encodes CASSQSGTSGSYEQFF.

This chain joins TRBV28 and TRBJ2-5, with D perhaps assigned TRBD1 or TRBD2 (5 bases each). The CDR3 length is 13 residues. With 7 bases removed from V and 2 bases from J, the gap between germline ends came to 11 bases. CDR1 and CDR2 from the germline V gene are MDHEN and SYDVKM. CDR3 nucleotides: TGTGCCAGCAATAGGGGACCACAAGAGACCCAGTACTTC. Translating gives CASNRGPQETQYF.

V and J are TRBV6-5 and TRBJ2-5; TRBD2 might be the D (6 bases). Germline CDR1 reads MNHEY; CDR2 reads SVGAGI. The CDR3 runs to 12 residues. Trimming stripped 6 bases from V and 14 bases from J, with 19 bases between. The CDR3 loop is CASSHGGRERYF. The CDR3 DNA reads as TGTGCCAGCAGCCACGGCGGACGGGAGAGATACTTC.

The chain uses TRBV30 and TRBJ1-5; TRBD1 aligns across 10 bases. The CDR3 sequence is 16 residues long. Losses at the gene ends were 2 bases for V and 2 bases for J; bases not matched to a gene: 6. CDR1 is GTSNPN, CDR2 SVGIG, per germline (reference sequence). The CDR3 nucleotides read TGTGCCTGGAGTTCCCCCGGGACAGGGGGCAATCAGCCCCAGCATTTT. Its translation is CAWSSPGTGGNQPQHF.

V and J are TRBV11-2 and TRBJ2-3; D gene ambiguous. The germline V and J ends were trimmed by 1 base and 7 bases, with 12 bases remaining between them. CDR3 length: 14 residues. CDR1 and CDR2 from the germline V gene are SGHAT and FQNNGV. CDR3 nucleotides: TGTGCCAGCAGCTTAGGGCCGGGTGAGAATACGCAGTATTTT. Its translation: CASSLGPGENTQYF.

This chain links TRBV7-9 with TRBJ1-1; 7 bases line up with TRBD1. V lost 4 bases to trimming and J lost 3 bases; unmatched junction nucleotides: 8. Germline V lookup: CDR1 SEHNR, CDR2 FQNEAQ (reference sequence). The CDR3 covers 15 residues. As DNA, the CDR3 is TGTGCCAGCAGCTCACGGACAGGTGAGGACACTGAAGCTTTCTTT. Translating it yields CASSSRTGEDTEAFF.

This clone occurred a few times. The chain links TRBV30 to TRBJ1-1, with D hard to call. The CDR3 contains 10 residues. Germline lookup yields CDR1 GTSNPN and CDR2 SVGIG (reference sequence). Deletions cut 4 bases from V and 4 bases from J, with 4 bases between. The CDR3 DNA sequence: TGTGCCTGGATTTTCACTGAAGCTTTCTTT. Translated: CAWIFTEAFF.

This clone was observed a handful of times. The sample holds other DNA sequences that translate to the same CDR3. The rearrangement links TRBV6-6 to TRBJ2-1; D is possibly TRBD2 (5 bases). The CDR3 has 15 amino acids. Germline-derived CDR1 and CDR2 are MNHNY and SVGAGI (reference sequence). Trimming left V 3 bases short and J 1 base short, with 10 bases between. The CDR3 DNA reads TGTGCCAGCAGTTATGGCGGGTCTTCCTACAATGAGCAGTTCTTC. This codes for CASSYGGSSYNEQFF.

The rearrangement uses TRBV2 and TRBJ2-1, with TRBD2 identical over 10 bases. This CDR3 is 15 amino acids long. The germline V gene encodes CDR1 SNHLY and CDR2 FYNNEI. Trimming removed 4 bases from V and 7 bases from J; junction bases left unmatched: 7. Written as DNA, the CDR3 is TGTGCCAGCAGTGGTACAAGCGGGAGGGGAAATGAGCAGTTCTTC. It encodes CASSGTSGRGNEQFF. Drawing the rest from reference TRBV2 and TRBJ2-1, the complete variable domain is EPEVTQTPSHQVTQMGQEVILRCVPISNHLYFYWYRQILGQKVEFLVSFYNNEISEKSEIFDDQFSVERPDGSNFTLKIRSTKLEDSAMYFCASSGTSGRGNEQFFGPGTRLTVL.

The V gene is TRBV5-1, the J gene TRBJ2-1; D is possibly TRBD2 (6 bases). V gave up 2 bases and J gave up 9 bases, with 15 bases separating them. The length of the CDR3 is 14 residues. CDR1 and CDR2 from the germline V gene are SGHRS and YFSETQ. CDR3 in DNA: TGCGCCAGCAGCTTCGGCGGGATGGAGGGTGAGCAGTTCTTC. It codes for CASSFGGMEGEQFF.

CDR3 DNA: TGCGCCAGCAGCCCGGCGACATTCCAAGAGACCCAGTACTTC. Residues: CASSPATFQETQYF. The chain links TRBV5-1 to TRBJ2-5; unclear D gene. This CDR3 spans 14 amino acids. Between the trimmed V and J ends, which lost 4 bases and 1 base, there was a span of 11 bases. The germline V gene encodes CDR1 SGHRS and CDR2 YFSETQ.

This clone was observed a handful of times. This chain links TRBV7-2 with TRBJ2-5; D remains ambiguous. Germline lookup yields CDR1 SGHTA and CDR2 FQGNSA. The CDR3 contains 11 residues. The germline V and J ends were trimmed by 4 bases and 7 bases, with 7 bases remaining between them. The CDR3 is CASSSLGTQYF. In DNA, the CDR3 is TGTGCCAGCAGCTCCCTCGGGACCCAGTACTTC. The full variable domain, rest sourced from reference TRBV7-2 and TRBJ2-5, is GAGVSQSPSNKVTEKGKDVELRCDPISGHTALYWYRQSLGQGLEFLIYFQGNSAPDKSGLPSDRFSAERTGGSVSTLTIQRTQQEDSAVYLCASSSLGTQYFGPGTRLLVL.